These T cell receptor beta chains were read from a single sample in a study of shared T cell receptors in the human thymus. Clones were read by immunoSEQ multiplex PCR, and TCRdb kept only the in-frame ones, dropping some. The sample shows about 730,000 clones, 75% to 90% of them seen only once. The same data also contributed to another study, on human thymus T cells.

Input material: thymocytes. These receptors were taken from a girl less than two years old with a congenital heart defect. Both conserved end residues are part of each CDR3. The order of the fields is clone size, J gene, D gene, V gene, CDR3 protein, CDR3 DNA. A D gene is named only where the DNA matches it firmly. Clone size appears in some rows only: once, few, many, or a class for an expanded clone.

clone_size: once; j_call: TRBJ1-2; d_call: TRBD1; v_call: TRBV7-8; cdr3_aa: CASSFSTGGGNRGYTF; cdr3_nt: TGTGCCAGCAGCTTCTCGACAGGGGGCGGCAACCGAGGCTACACCTTC
clone_size: -; j_call: TRBJ1-1; d_call: TRBD1; v_call: TRBV19; cdr3_aa: CASSISTGTGNTEAFF; cdr3_nt: TGTGCCAGTAGTATCTCAACCGGGACAGGGAACACTGAAGCTTTCTTT
clone_size: few; j_call: TRBJ2-3; d_call: -; v_call: TRBV14; cdr3_aa: CASSQEGPGVTTDTQYF; cdr3_nt: TGTGCCAGCAGCCAAGAAGGCCCGGGGGTAACCACAGATACGCAGTATTTT
clone_size: -; j_call: TRBJ1-4; d_call: -; v_call: TRBV28; cdr3_aa: CASSLNGPTHDRTNEKLFF; cdr3_nt: TGTGCCAGCAGTTTAAATGGTCCAACCCACGACAGGACGAATGAAAAACTGTTTTTT
clone_size: once; j_call: TRBJ1-2; d_call: TRBD1; v_call: TRBV19; cdr3_aa: CASSSLDRGENGYTF; cdr3_nt: TGTGCCAGTAGTTCCTTGGACAGGGGAGAAAATGGCTACACCTTC
clone_size: -; j_call: TRBJ1-1; d_call: -; v_call: TRBV14; cdr3_aa: CASSQEVSGAPNTENTEAFF; cdr3_nt: TGTGCCAGCAGCCAAGAAGTAAGCGGAGCCCCGAACACTGAGAACACTGAAGCTTTCTTT
clone_size: -; j_call: TRBJ1-2; d_call: TRBD1; v_call: TRBV19; cdr3_aa: CASSSRTPLGQGNYGYTF; cdr3_nt: TGTGCCAGTAGTAGTAGAACCCCACTCGGACAGGGTAACTATGGCTACACCTTC
clone_size: -; j_call: TRBJ2-2; d_call: -; v_call: TRBV27; cdr3_aa: CASRGQGQNTGELFF; cdr3_nt: TGTGCCAGCAGGGGCCAGGGCCAGAACACCGGGGAGCTGTTTTTT
clone_size: -; j_call: TRBJ1-1; d_call: -; v_call: TRBV5-1; cdr3_aa: CASSLTGFSEAFF; cdr3_nt: TGCGCCAGCAGCTTAACAGGGTTCTCTGAAGCTTTCTTT
clone_size: -; j_call: TRBJ1-6; d_call: TRBD1; v_call: TRBV19; cdr3_aa: CASSPQRDRDSPLHF; cdr3_nt: TGTGCCAGTAGTCCCCAGAGGGACAGGGATTCACCCCTCCACTTT
clone_size: -; j_call: TRBJ1-6; d_call: -; v_call: TRBV4-1; cdr3_aa: CASSQDPDNSPLHF; cdr3_nt: TGCGCCAGCAGCCAAGACCCCGATAATTCACCCCTCCACTTT
clone_size: -; j_call: TRBJ2-1; d_call: -; v_call: TRBV7-9; cdr3_aa: CASSKTRVKYNEQFF; cdr3_nt: TGTGCCAGCAGCAAGACCAGGGTTAAGTACAATGAGCAGTTCTTC
clone_size: -; j_call: TRBJ2-7; d_call: -; v_call: TRBV19; cdr3_aa: CASSIGRGTTSEQYF; cdr3_nt: TGTGCCAGTAGTATTGGCAGGGGAACTACGAGCGAGCAGTACTTC
clone_size: -; j_call: TRBJ1-6; d_call: -; v_call: TRBV7-4; cdr3_aa: CASEHLNSPLHF; cdr3_nt: TGTGCCAGCGAACACCTTAATTCACCCCTCCACTTT
clone_size: once; j_call: TRBJ2-2; d_call: -; v_call: TRBV4-1; cdr3_aa: CASSQVLTREADTGELFF; cdr3_nt: TGCGCCAGCAGCCAAGTTCTCACGAGAGAGGCCGACACCGGGGAGCTGTTTTTT
clone_size: -; j_call: TRBJ2-1; d_call: -; v_call: TRBV13; cdr3_aa: CASSLVGGQGEQFF; cdr3_nt: TGTGCCAGCAGCTTAGTTGGGGGTCAGGGGGAGCAGTTCTTC